Described below is a single T cell receptor beta chain sequence and its context. At one boundary the junction diverges from the germline segment, which might be a read error. The repertoire was sequenced with immunoSEQ multiplex PCR; TCRdb's copy has only in-frame clones and lacks some. The data show roughly 29,000 clones, roughly 80% seen once. This sample is drawn from a study of PD-L1 blockade in urothelial cancer. Germline V gives CDR1 MNHEY, CDR2 SMNVEV (reference sequence). The CDR3 extends over 14 amino acids. The chain employs TRBV27 and TRBJ2-7, with 7 bases that match TRBD2. The origin of this receptor is a man in his forties or fifties with urothelial cancer. Specimen: PBMCs, collected around atezolizumab (anti-PD-L1) treatment. This chain's CDR3 is CTSSKAGNSYEQYF. In DNA, the CDR3 is TGTACCAGCAGTAAAGCGGGAAACTCCTACGAGCAGTACTTC.